Shown below are 16 T cell receptor beta chains from a single sample sequenced in a study of shared clonotypes between healthy human individuals (dated by TCRdb to the early 2020s). Library construction relied on the immunoSEQ multiplex PCR assay. TCRdb re-hosts the immuneACCESS table, in-frame sequences only. Its copies lack some clones; in the studies checked, an unresolved V gene accounts for under half of them, and the cause for the rest is not known. This sample has over a million clones in its table, and around 97% of those were observed once. The ten largest account for roughly 1.1% of the sample. The sample was naive CD4+ T cells sorted from blood. The sample's cell subset or site label, in plain terms: CD45RA+ positively selected. The receptor set was obtained from a man aged 25 to 40 in good health.

The CDR3: CSVPGSYSEAFF. The CDR3 bases are TGCAGCGTTCCCGGATCGTACTCTGAAGCTTTCTTT. This chain links TRBV29-1 with TRBJ1-1, with no clear D. V lost 5 bases and J 6 bases, leaving 13 bases between the germline ends. The CDR3 spans 12 residues. Germline assignment: CDR1 SQVTM and CDR2 ANQGSEA.

V is TRBV6-4 and J is TRBJ2-1; 8 bases map to TRBD2. CDR3 length: 16 amino acids. The V gene end was trimmed by 0 bases and the J gene end by 3 bases; junction bases not matched to a gene: 4. In germline, CDR1 is MRHNA, CDR2 SNTAGT. CDR3 residues: CASSDSRLAGYNEQFF. The CDR3 region has the DNA TGTGCCAGCAGTGACTCGAGGCTAGCGGGCTACAATGAGCAGTTCTTC.

This clone appeared once. This rearrangement joins TRBV28 to TRBJ1-1; D remains ambiguous. The CDR3 contains 12 residues. Trimming stripped 1 base from V and 7 bases from J, with 7 bases between. Germline-derived CDR1 and CDR2 are MDHEN and SYDVKM. The CDR3 region has the DNA TGTGCCAGCAGTTTATTGTCGGGTGAAGCTTTCTTT. Its protein product is CASSLLSGEAFF.

This sequence joins TRBV2 and TRBJ2-2; 8 positions match TRBD1. This CDR3 contains 13 residues. Unmatched junction bases numbered 4, after V lost 7 bases and J lost 6 bases. CDR1 is SNHLY and CDR2 is FYNNEI in the germline V gene. The CDR3 DNA reads TGTGCCAGCACTAACAGGGGGTCCGGGGAGCTGTTTTTT. Translated, it gives CASTNRGSGELFF.

The genes are TRBV5-5 and TRBJ2-1; 9 nucleotides agree with TRBD2. Germline-derived CDR1 and CDR2 are SGHKS and YYEKEE (reference sequence). Trimming removed 4 bases from V and 7 bases from J; junction bases left unmatched: 9. CDR3 length: 15 residues. Here the CDR3 reads CASSGLAGLGNEQFF. For the CDR3, the DNA is TGTGCCAGCAGCGGTCTAGCGGGACTGGGTAATGAGCAGTTCTTC.

Worth noting for this clone: Other nucleotide sequences from this sample produce the same CDR3. This chain connects TRBV9 to TRBJ2-7, with 9 bases that match TRBD1. This CDR3 has 14 residues. The V gene's germline CDR1 is SGDLS and CDR2 YYNGEE. After removal of 0 bases from V and 3 bases from J, the junction contained 1 base not matched to a gene. CDR3 DNA sequence: TGTGCCAGCAGCGTAGGACAGGGGGGCTACGAGCAGTACTTC. Translated: CASSVGQGGYEQYF.

The chain joins TRBV28 to TRBJ2-5; D is unresolved. Germline loops: CDR1 MDHEN, CDR2 SYDVKM. Trimming removed 6 bases at V and 7 bases at J, with 18 bases between. The CDR3 is 14 residues long. The CDR3 DNA is TGTGCCAGCAGGACTTTCTACAGTGGTGGGACCCAGTACTTC. This sequence encodes CASRTFYSGGTQYF.

A remark on this clone: The sample contains more than one DNA sequence encoding this CDR3. The chain joins TRBV28 to TRBJ2-7; D gene uncertain. V was shortened by 6 bases and J by 1 base, with 7 bases between the two germline ends. The germline CDR1 and CDR2 sequences are MDHEN and SYDVKM. The CDR3 is 12 residues long. CDR3 nucleotide sequence: TGTGCCAGCAGCTTAGGGTCCTACGAGCAGTACTTC. Protein product: CASSLGSYEQYF. The full variable domain, completed using reference TRBV28 and TRBJ2-7, is DVKVTQSSRYLVKRTGEKVFLECVQDMDHENMFWYRQDPGLGLRLIYFSYDVKMKEKGDIPEGYSVSREKKERFSLILESASTNQTSMYLCASSLGSYEQYFGPGTRLTVT.

This rearrangement joins TRBV28 to TRBJ2-7; D gene uncertain. This CDR3 spans 12 amino acids. CDR1 and CDR2 from the germline V gene are MDHEN and SYDVKM. V lost 4 bases and J 3 bases, leaving 7 bases between the germline ends. In DNA form, the CDR3 reads TGTGCCAGCAGTTGGTCTGGCTACGAGCAGTACTTC. It is translated as CASSWSGYEQYF.

The chain joins TRBV2 to TRBJ1-1; tentatively, D is TRBD1 (6 bases). Trimming removed 2 bases at V and 3 bases at J, with 13 bases between. The germline V gene has CDR1 SNHLY and CDR2 FYNNEI. This CDR3 has 15 residues. The CDR3 DNA follows: TGTGCCAGCAGTGAAAATGTTGGACAGTACACTGAAGCTTTCTTT. Its protein product is CASSENVGQYTEAFF.

The chain recombines TRBV28 with TRBJ2-4; D call uncertain. V was cut by 2 bases and J by 8 bases, with 16 bases left in between. The CDR3 is 15 amino acids. From germline, CDR1 is MDHEN and CDR2 SYDVKM. The CDR3 loop reads CASSLMWRSRDIQYF. For the CDR3, the DNA is TGTGCCAGCAGTTTAATGTGGCGGAGCCGGGACATTCAGTACTTC.

This chain joins TRBV7-6 and TRBJ1-1; 9 nucleotides align to TRBD1. CDR3 size: 14 residues. Looked up from germline, CDR1 is SGHVS and CDR2 is FNYEAQ. V trimming: 5 bases; J trimming: 6 bases; junction bases outside the gene matches: 7. CDR3 loop: CASSRRDREAEAFF. The CDR3, as DNA: TGTGCCAGCAGCCGCCGGGACAGGGAAGCTGAAGCTTTCTTT.

This clone was detected once. This sequence joins TRBV29-1 and TRBJ2-7; the D is unclear. CDR3 size: 16 residues. CDR1 and CDR2 (germline): SQVTM, ANQGSEA. Trimming stripped 3 bases from V and 0 bases from J, with 18 bases between. This chain's CDR3 is CSVEGKKADHSYEQYF. CDR3 sequence (DNA): TGCAGCGTTGAGGGTAAAAAGGCGGACCACTCCTACGAGCAGTACTTC.

This chain joins TRBV29-1 and TRBJ2-6, with a tentative D call TRBD1 (5 bases). Germline values: CDR1 SQVTM, CDR2 ANQGSEA. This CDR3 has 14 amino acids. V was clipped by 4 bases and J by 4 bases, with 11 bases between them. The CDR3 loop reads CSVGVGAGANVLTF. The CDR3 nucleotides are TGCAGCGTTGGTGTAGGGGCCGGGGCCAACGTCCTGACTTTC.

The gene calls are TRBV11-2 and TRBJ2-7, with D maybe TRBD2 (5 bases). Germline values: CDR1 SGHAT, CDR2 FQNNGV. CDR3 length: 17 residues. Trimming pared 1 base from V and 4 bases from J, leaving 20 bases between. DNA for the CDR3: TGTGCCAGCAGCTTAGGAGAAACTGTTAGAGGGAGATACGAGCAGTACTTC. Translated, it gives CASSLGETVRGRYEQYF.

On this clone: Other DNA sequences within the sample encode an identical CDR3. The chain carries TRBV28 and TRBJ2-2, with no clear D. The CDR3 sequence is 15 residues long. The V and J ends lost 2 bases and 1 base respectively, with 8 bases between them. Germline CDR1 and CDR2: MDHEN and SYDVKM. Here the CDR3 reads CASSLGGENTGELFF. The CDR3 region has the DNA TGTGCCAGCAGTTTAGGTGGAGAGAACACCGGGGAGCTGTTTTTT. Based on the CDR3 plus reference TRBV28 and TRBJ2-2, the full variable domain is DVKVTQSSRYLVKRTGEKVFLECVQDMDHENMFWYRQDPGLGLRLIYFSYDVKMKEKGDIPEGYSVSREKKERFSLILESASTNQTSMYLCASSLGGENTGELFFGEGSRLTVL.